The clone carrying this TCR beta chain was found a few times. The source of the sample is a study of T cells after yellow fever vaccination. Study in general: Fractions with few cells were prepared using SMART-Seq v4 Ultra Low Input.

TCRdb used MiXCR to reprocess the 5' RACE reads, holding one entry per CDR3 protein. The sample includes around 550,000 distinct CDR3 sequences, over 15% of them seen just once. CDR3 length: 15 residues. With 6 bases clipped from V and 0 bases from J, the junction kept 7 bases outside the gene matches. CDR1 is MDHEN and CDR2 is SYDVKM in the germline V gene. This clonotype originated in a man in his thirties or forties who received the YFV17D yellow fever vaccine. The chain links TRBV28 to TRBJ2-7; 8 bases are a match to TRBD1. The input for sequencing was PBMCs, taken 15 days after the yellow fever booster vaccination. CDR3 residues: CASRQGGSSSYEQYF. CDR3 sequence (DNA): TGTGCCAGCAGACAGGGGGGCAGTAGCTCCTACGAGCAGTACTTC.